The present TCR beta chain was sequenced within a study of cytomegalovirus exposure and HLA in healthy donors. CDR3 length: 17 residues. Germline-derived CDR1 and CDR2 are MNHEY and SMNVEV (reference sequence). V gave up 5 bases and J gave up 1 base, with 18 bases separating them. The PCR used 60 Vbeta and 13 Jbeta primers. Method: immunoSEQ multiplex PCR; TCRdb's copy keeps in-frame clones and lacks some. The data hold around 150,000 clones, with around 80% observed a single time. The clonotype comes from a middle-aged man in good health and CMV-seronegative. Source material: PBMCs. This chain joins TRBV27 and TRBJ1-5; TRBD1 is a possible D gene (6 bases). As DNA, the CDR3 is TGTGCCAGCAGTACCCGCCCGGACAGACCAAGCAATCAGCCCCAGCATTTT. Translated, it gives CASSTRPDRPSNQPQHF.